This T cell receptor (beta chain) derives from a study of blood T cell repertoires in COVID-19 (dated by TCRdb to 2018 to 2020). Notes on the research overall: Samples covering the acute and convalescent phases of COVID-19 were provided by collaborators in the United States, Italy and Spain. The prospective study material was composed of cDNA or gDNA derived from T cells, B-cell-depleted T cells, or PBMCs. Subjects who had been exposed to COVID-19, were actively infected with it, or had recovered from it provided the deeply sampled blood TCRbeta repertoires that made up the dataset. The repertoires were released in a freely available public database meant as a resource for research on the immune response to SARS-CoV-2. Samples were obtained from the ongoing ImmuneRACE study (first 160 participants) and from some 1,300 subjects provided by 6 global collaborators. Nearly every sample came with metadata listing a de-identified subject ID, COVID-19 status, age in years and sex. Where available, HLA class I and class II types were obtained from metadata supplied by the sample provider rather than from assay-based typing. On the study overall, not on this receptor specifically: How much clinical and demographic metadata was included differed by source and by participant, and the metadata was provided uncurated.

TCRbeta CDR3 regions were amplified from genomic DNA by means of the immunoSEQ Assay, a bias-controlled multiplex PCR. Under the source paper's analysis protocol: The number of nucleated cells in each sample was estimated from the amplification of reference gene primers within the assay. To quantify the absolute abundance of each unique TCRbeta CDR3 rearrangement, sequence reads were collapsed and filtered. For each sample, productive Simpson clonality was calculated as the square root of Simpson's diversity index across productive rearrangements. As stored in TCRdb, this immuneACCESS dataset retains in-frame rearrangements with V and J assigned. A fraction of the clones does not appear; measured against another copy, unresolved V genes explain less than half of the discrepancy, and the remainder lacks a known reason. The V and J calls and clone size were taken over from that table, and D and trimming were inferred from the DNA. The sample table contains over 80,000 clones; only one count was recorded for around nine tenths of them. The ten top clones hold 1% to 1.5% of the sample.

This clone has a handful of counts. Its antigen target is currently unknown. No much larger clonotype is one base removed from it; base qualities were not supplied. CDR1 GTSNPN and CDR2 SVGIG are derived from the germline V gene (reference sequence). The CDR3 starts with the cysteine, ends with the phenylalanine, and has 13 residues. The retained sequence is limited to the CDR3, 39 bases, with the frame set at the first base. V is reduced by 4 bases and J by 2 bases, leaving a spacing of 12 bases between them. Collaborating institutions collected whole blood in K2EDTA tubes following their own protocols. For TCRbeta analysis, collaborators shipped samples in one of three forms: frozen whole blood, isolated PBMCs, or DNA extracted from either of those sample types.

The source of this sequence is a man older than 75 with active or convalescent COVID-19. The sample taken for sequencing was peripheral blood. Recombination joined TRBV30 with TRBJ2-7; tentative D gene TRBD2, with 6 bases matching. The CDR3 is CAWNRDLPYEQYF. The DNA reads as follows: TGTGCCTGGAACCGGGACTTACCCTACGAGCAGTACTTC.